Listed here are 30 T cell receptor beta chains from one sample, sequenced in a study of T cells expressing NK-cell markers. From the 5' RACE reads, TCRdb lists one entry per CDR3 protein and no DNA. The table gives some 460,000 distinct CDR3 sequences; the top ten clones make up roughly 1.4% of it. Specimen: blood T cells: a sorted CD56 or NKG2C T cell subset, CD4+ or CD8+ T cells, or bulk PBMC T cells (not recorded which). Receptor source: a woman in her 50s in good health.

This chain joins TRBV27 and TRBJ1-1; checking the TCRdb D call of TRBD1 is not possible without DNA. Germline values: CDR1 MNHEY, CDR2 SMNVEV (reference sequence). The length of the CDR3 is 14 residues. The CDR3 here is CASSFQGKNTEAFF.

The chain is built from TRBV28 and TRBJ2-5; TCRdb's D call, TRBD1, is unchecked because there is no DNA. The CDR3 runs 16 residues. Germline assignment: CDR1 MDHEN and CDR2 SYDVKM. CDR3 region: CASSLGGSSLQETQYF.

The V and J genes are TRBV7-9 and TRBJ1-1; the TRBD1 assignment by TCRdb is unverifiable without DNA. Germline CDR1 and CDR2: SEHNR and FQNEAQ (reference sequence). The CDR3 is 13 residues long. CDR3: CASSLHGTYEAFF.

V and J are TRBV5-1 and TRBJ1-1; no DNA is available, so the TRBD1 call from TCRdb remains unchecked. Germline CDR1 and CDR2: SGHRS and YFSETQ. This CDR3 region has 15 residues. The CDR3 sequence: CASSPGQRMNTEAFF.

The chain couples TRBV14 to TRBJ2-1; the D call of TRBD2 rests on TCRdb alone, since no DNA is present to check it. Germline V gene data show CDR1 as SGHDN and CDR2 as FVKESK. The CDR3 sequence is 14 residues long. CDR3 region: CASSPELDNNEQFF.

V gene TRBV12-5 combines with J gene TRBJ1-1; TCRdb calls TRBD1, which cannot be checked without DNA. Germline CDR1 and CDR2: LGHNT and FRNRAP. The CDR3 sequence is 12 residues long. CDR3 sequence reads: CASGSPATEAFF.

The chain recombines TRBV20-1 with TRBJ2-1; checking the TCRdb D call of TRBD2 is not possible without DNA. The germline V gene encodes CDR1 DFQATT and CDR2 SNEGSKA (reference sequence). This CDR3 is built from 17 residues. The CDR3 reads CSARVVGLAVQTDEQFF.

Here the CDR3 reads CASSTKGLAGSGEQYF. The chain carries TRBV5-1 and TRBJ2-7; TCRdb picks TRBD2, but there is no DNA to check that call. The CDR3 is 16 amino acids. The germline gives CDR1 SGHRS, CDR2 YFSETQ.

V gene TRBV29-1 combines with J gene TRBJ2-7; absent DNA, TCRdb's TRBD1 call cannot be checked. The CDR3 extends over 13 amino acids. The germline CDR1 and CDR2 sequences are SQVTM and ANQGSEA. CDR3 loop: CSVRPGAKGEQYF.

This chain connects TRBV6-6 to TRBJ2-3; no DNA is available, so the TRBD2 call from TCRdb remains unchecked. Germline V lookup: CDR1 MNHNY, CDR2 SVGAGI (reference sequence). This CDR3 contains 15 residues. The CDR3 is CASSYGGVGTDTQYF.

CDR3: CASTRTPGGELFF. V usage is TRBV6-1 and J usage is TRBJ2-2; TCRdb designates TRBD1, a call that cannot be tested without DNA. Per the germline V gene, CDR1 is MNHNS and CDR2 is SASEGT. This CDR3 is 13 amino acids long.

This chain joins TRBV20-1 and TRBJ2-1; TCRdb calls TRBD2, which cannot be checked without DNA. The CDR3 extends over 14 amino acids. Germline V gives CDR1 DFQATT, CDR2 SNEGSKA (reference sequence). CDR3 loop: CSASAVSSYNEQFF.

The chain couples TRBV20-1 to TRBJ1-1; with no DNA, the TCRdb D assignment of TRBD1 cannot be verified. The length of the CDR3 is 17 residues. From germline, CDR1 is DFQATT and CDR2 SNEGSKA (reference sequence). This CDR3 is CSARDLGGANPNTEAFF.

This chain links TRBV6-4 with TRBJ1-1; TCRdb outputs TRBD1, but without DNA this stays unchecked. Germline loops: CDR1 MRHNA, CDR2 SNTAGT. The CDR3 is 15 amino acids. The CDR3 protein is CASSDFPFGQPVAFF.

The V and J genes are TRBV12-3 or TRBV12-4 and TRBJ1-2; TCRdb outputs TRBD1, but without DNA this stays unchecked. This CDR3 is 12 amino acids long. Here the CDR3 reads CASSGDRYGYTF.

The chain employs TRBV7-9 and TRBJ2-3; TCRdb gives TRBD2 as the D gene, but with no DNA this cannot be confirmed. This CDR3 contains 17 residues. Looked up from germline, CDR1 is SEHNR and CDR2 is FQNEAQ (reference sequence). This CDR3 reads CASSLGSRSGGGDTQYF.

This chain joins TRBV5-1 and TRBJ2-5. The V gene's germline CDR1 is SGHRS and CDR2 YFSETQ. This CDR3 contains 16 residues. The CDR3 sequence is CASARGGASAKETQYF.

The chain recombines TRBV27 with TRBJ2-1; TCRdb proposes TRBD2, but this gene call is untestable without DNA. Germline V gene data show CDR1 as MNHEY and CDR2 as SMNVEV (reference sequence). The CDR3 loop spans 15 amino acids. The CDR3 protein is CASSFWAGGLNEQFF.

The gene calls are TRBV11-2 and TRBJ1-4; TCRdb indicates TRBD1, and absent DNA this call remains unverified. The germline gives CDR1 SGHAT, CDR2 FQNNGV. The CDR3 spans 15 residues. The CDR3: CASSQGQRGDEKLFF.

This CDR3 is CASSHSQSYEQYF. The genes are TRBV7-7 and TRBJ2-7. CDR3 size: 13 residues. Germline CDR1 is SSHAT and CDR2 is FNYEAQ (reference sequence).

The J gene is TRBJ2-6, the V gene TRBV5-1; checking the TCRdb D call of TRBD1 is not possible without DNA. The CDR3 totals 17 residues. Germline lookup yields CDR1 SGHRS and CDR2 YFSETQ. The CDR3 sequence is CASSLLRTGAGANVLTF.

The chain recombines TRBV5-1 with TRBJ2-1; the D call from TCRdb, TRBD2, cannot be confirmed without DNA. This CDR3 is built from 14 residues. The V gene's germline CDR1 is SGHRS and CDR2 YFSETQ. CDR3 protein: CASSLGLAGGPLFF.

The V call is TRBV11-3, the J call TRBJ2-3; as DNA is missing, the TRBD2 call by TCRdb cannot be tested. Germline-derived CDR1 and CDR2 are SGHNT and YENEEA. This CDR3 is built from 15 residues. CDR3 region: CASSQGLANTDTQYF. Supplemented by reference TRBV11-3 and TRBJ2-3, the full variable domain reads EAGVVQSPRYKIIEKKQPVAFWCNPISGHNTLYWYLQNLGQGPELLIRYENEEAVDDSQLPKDRFSAERLKGVDSTLKIQPAELGDSAVYLCASSQGLANTDTQYFGPGTRLTVL.

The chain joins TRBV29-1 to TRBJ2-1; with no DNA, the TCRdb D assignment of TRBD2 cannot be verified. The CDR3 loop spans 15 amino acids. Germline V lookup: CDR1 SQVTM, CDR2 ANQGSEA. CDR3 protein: CSVASGRSSYNEQFF.

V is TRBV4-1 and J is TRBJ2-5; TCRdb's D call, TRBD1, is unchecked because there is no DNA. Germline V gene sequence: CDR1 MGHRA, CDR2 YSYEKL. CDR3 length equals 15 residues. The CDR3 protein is CASSQRTGGTETQYF.

Here the CDR3 reads CASSQEDTLLLHF. The chain links TRBV4-1 to TRBJ1-6; no DNA is available, so the TRBD1 call from TCRdb remains unchecked. This CDR3 region has 13 residues. Germline loops: CDR1 MGHRA, CDR2 YSYEKL.

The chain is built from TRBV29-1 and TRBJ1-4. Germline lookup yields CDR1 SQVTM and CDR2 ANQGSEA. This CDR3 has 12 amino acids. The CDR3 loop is CSVLKGGEKLFF.

The CDR3 spells CASSITGDEQFF. The rearrangement uses TRBV6-6 and TRBJ2-1; TCRdb's D call, TRBD1, is unchecked because there is no DNA. The germline V gene encodes CDR1 MNHNY and CDR2 SVGAGI (reference sequence). The length of the CDR3 is 12 residues.

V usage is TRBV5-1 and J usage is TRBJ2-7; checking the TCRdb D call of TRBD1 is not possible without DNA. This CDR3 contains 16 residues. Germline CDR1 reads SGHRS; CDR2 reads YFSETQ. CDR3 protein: CASSGDGTTSSYEQYF.

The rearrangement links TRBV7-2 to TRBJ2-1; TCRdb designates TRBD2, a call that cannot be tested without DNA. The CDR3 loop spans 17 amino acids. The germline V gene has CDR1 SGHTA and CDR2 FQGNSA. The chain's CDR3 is CASSSKGGGVSYNEQFF.